Listed below are T cell receptor beta chains from one sample, sequenced in a study of beta chain features in type 1 diabetes. Assay: immunoSEQ multiplex PCR; the TCRdb copy retains only in-frame clones and omits some. The sample shows around 180,000 clones, around an eighth of them seen only once. Sequenced sample: central memory CD4+ T cells from blood. These receptors were obtained from a young woman in good health. The CDR3 runs from the conserved cysteine through the conserved F or W. Fields, in order: V gene, D gene, clone size, CDR3 length, J gene, CDR3 protein, CDR3 DNA. The D gene is left open where the match is weak. The listing skips clone size in some rows; elsewhere it reads once, few, many or a size class.

TRBV6-6	.	.	10	TRBJ2-1	CAGGQSEQFF	TGTGCCGGCGGACAGTCTGAGCAGTTCTTC
TRBV7-2	.	.	13	TRBJ1-5	CASSLSRNQPQHF	TGTGCCAGCAGCTTATCCAGAAATCAGCCCCAGCATTTT
TRBV5-4	.	.	14	TRBJ2-7	CASSLVGGSYEQYF	TGTGCCAGCAGCTTAGTCGGGGGATCCTACGAGCAGTACTTC
TRBV21-1	.	.	17	TRBJ1-1	CASTLGTRGRRGNDSFF	TGTGCCAGTACCCTCGGGACCAGGGGGCGCCGAGGTAATGACTCTTTCTTT
TRBV18	TRBD2	.	16	TRBJ2-3	CASSRRLAGDTDTQYF	TGTGCCAGCTCACGTAGACTAGCGGGAGACACAGATACGCAGTATTTT
TRBV18	.	.	13	TRBJ2-1	CASSPGLNNEQFF	TGTGCCAGCTCACCCGGACTCAACAATGAGCAGTTCTTC
TRBV4-3	.	few	15	TRBJ1-3	CASSPDRLSGNTIYF	TGCGCCAGCAGCCCAGACAGGCTCTCTGGAAACACCATATATTTT
TRBV23-1	TRBD1	.	16	TRBJ1-1	CASSQSFGQGNTEAFF	TGCGCCAGCAGTCAATCGTTTGGACAGGGTAACACTGAAGCTTTCTTT
TRBV5-1	TRBD2	few	13	TRBJ2-1	CASSYGGVDEQFF	TGCGCCAGCAGCTACGGGGGGGTGGATGAGCAGTTCTTC
TRBV28	TRBD1	many	15	TRBJ1-5	CASSLQGARNQPQHF	TGTGCCAGCAGTTTACAGGGGGCGCGCAATCAGCCCCAGCATTTT
TRBV5-4	.	.	14	TRBJ2-2	CASSFGGGAGELFF	TGTGCCAGCAGCTTCGGCGGCGGGGCCGGGGAGCTGTTTTTT
TRBV28	.	.	14	TRBJ2-4	CASSEGGEKNIQYF	TGTGCCAGCAGCGAAGGAGGAGAGAAAAACATTCAGTACTTC
TRBV28	.	few	14	TRBJ1-3	CASSLLSSGNTIYF	TGTGCCAGCAGTTTATTGAGTTCTGGAAACACCATATATTTT
TRBV7-2	TRBD2	few	16	TRBJ2-1	CASSSKRLAGYNEQFF	TGTGCCAGCAGCTCCAAACGACTAGCGGGATACAATGAGCAGTTCTTC
TRBV10-2	.	few	15	TRBJ1-2	CASSDSGYPTYGYTF	TGCGCCAGCAGTGACTCGGGGTATCCGACCTATGGCTACACCTTC
TRBV2	TRBD2	.	14	TRBJ2-5	CARSTSASQETQYF	TGTGCCAGGTCGACTAGCGCCTCCCAAGAGACCCAGTACTTC
TRBV7-3	TRBD2	few	14	TRBJ2-3	CASRRGGSADTQYF	TGTGCCAGCAGAAGGGGCGGGAGCGCAGATACGCAGTATTTT
TRBV7-9	.	.	15	TRBJ2-5	CASSLAGLPQETQYF	TGTGCCAGCAGCTTAGCGGGCCTCCCGCAGGAGACCCAGTACTTC
TRBV18	TRBD1	few	14	TRBJ1-1	CASSPGTVNTEAFF	TGTGCCAGCTCACCCGGGACAGTGAACACTGAAGCTTTCTTT
TRBV29-1	.	few	13	TRBJ2-5	CSVESTGKETQYF	TGCAGCGTTGAATCCACAGGGAAGGAGACCCAGTACTTC
TRBV7-2	.	few	11	TRBJ2-7	CASSGGREQYF	TGTGCCAGCAGCGGAGGGCGAGAGCAGTACTTC
TRBV9	.	.	14	TRBJ2-2	CASSVVQGPGELFF	TGTGCCAGCAGCGTAGTACAGGGCCCCGGGGAGCTGTTTTTT
TRBV7-2	.	few	13	TRBJ2-7	CASSLPGVYEQYF	TGTGCCAGCAGCTTACCGGGAGTCTACGAGCAGTACTTC
TRBV29-1	.	.	14	TRBJ1-2	CSARSLTENYGYTF	TGCAGCGCACGTTCTTTGACAGAGAACTATGGCTACACCTTC
TRBV13	.	.	15	TRBJ1-4	CASSLSAGGNEKLFF	TGTGCCAGCAGCCTTAGCGCGGGGGGGAATGAAAAACTGTTTTTT
TRBV7-9	.	few	13	TRBJ2-7	CASSRGAGLEQYF	TGTGCCAGCAGCCGTGGGGCGGGGCTCGAGCAGTACTTC
TRBV2	TRBD1	.	15	TRBJ2-7	CASSDRTGGSYEQYF	TGTGCCAGCAGTGATAGGACAGGGGGCTCCTACGAGCAGTACTTC
TRBV29-1	.	.	11	TRBJ1-2	CSVVRDYGYTF	TGCAGCGTTGTCAGGGACTATGGCTACACCTTC
TRBV29-1	TRBD1	few	13	TRBJ1-2	CSAQDRGGIGYTF	TGCAGCGCCCAGGACAGGGGAGGGATCGGCTACACCTTC
TRBV18	TRBD1	.	13	TRBJ2-3	CASSPSRGDTQYF	TGTGCCAGCTCACCAAGCAGGGGGGATACGCAGTATTTT
TRBV9	.	.	16	TRBJ2-7	CASSVDDQTRRGEQYF	TGTGCCAGCAGCGTGGACGACCAAACTAGGCGTGGGGAGCAGTACTTC
TRBV11-2	TRBD2	few	15	TRBJ2-1	CASRLSSGSTNEQFF	TGTGCCAGCAGGCTTTCTAGCGGGAGTACCAATGAGCAGTTCTTC
TRBV4-3	.	.	14	TRBJ1-2	CASSQDAGNYGYTF	TGCGCCAGCAGCCAAGATGCAGGGAACTATGGCTACACCTTC
TRBV30	TRBD1	many	12	TRBJ1-2	CAWKHTGDGYTF	TGTGCCTGGAAGCACACAGGGGATGGCTACACCTTC
TRBV18	.	few	15	TRBJ2-7	CASSPGTGSSYEQYF	TGTGCCAGCTCACCGGGGACTGGAAGCTCCTACGAGCAGTACTTC
TRBV29-1	TRBD1	.	14	TRBJ2-3	CSSTGQGGADTQYF	TGCAGCTCTACTGGACAGGGGGGAGCAGATACGCAGTATTTT
TRBV15	.	.	13	TRBJ2-7	CATSRDESSGQYF	TGTGCCACCAGCAGAGATGAGTCATCAGGGCAGTACTTC
TRBV29-1	.	few	14	TRBJ1-1	CSVLHNRRGTEAFF	TGCAGCGTGCTACACAACCGACGCGGCACTGAAGCTTTCTTT
TRBV2	TRBD1	many	15	TRBJ1-2	CASRSRDRDPHGYTF	TGTGCCAGCAGATCCCGGGACAGGGACCCCCATGGCTACACCTTC
TRBV7-2	TRBD2	.	14	TRBJ2-4	CASSSGLGGSIQYF	TGTGCCAGCAGCTCGGGACTAGGTGGGAGCATTCAGTACTTC
TRBV5-1	TRBD1	.	16	TRBJ2-6	CASSSTGGTGANVLTF	TGCGCCAGCAGCTCGACAGGGGGAACTGGGGCCAACGTCCTGACTTTC
TRBV7-2	TRBD2	few	14	TRBJ2-3	CASSPGGVLDTQYF	TGTGCCAGCAGCCCCGGGGGGGTGCTAGATACGCAGTATTTT
TRBV28	TRBD2	.	17	TRBJ2-2	CASTGLAGGPPTGELFF	TGTGCCAGCACAGGACTAGCGGGAGGCCCGCCCACCGGGGAGCTGTTTTTT
TRBV7-2	TRBD2	few	18	TRBJ2-2	CASSYHSGGRAWTGELFF	TGTGCCAGCAGCTATCACTCCGGCGGGAGGGCATGGACCGGGGAGCTGTTTTTT
TRBV5-4	TRBD1	.	14	TRBJ1-5	CASSLDQGAQPQHF	TGTGCCAGCAGCTTGGATCAGGGGGCTCAGCCCCAGCATTTT
TRBV30	.	.	15	TRBJ2-5	CAWSETAGIVETQYF	TGTGCCTGGAGTGAGACGGCAGGAATCGTAGAGACCCAGTACTTC
TRBV6-5	.	.	14	TRBJ2-5	CASSYWRDQETQYF	TGTGCCAGCAGTTACTGGCGGGACCAAGAGACCCAGTACTTC
TRBV2	TRBD2	few	17	TRBJ2-5	CASSPGAGGSLSETQYF	TGTGCCAGCAGCCCCGGGGCTGGCGGGAGCTTGTCAGAGACCCAGTACTTC
TRBV4-3	TRBD2	few	18	TRBJ2-1	CASSPRTSGTSGYNEQFF	TGCGCCAGCAGCCCTCGAACTTCCGGGACTAGCGGATACAATGAGCAGTTCTTC
TRBV5-1	TRBD2	few	14	TRBJ2-3	CASTPGGRADTQYF	TGCGCCAGCACCCCGGGGGGTCGGGCAGATACGCAGTATTTT
TRBV6-5	TRBD2	.	13	TRBJ2-7	CASRDYQSYEQYF	TGTGCCAGCCGGGACTACCAGTCCTACGAGCAGTACTTC
TRBV7-9	TRBD1	few	15	TRBJ2-7	CASSWTGDGGYEQYF	TGTGCCAGCAGCTGGACAGGGGATGGAGGCTACGAGCAGTACTTC
TRBV2	.	.	12	TRBJ2-7	CASRYLTYEQYF	TGTGCCAGCCGATACTTAACCTACGAGCAGTACTTC
TRBV5-6	.	.	11	TRBJ1-2	CASSFHGGYTF	TGTGCCAGCAGCTTCCACGGTGGCTACACCTTC
TRBV19	TRBD1	.	14	TRBJ2-1	CASMARDRGLEQFF	TGTGCCAGTATGGCCCGGGACAGGGGGCTTGAGCAGTTCTTC